This T cell receptor beta chain was recovered during a study of T-cell reconstitution after alpha-beta-depleted transplantation in children (dated by TCRdb to 2016 to 2017). Regarding the research as a whole: The study quantitatively tracked T-cell immune reconstitution after TCRalphabeta/CD19-depleted allogeneic hematopoietic cell transplantation in children using TCR repertoire profiling.

This clonotype occurred a few times. Its antigen is currently not known. No much larger clone exists at a distance of one base, and base qualities are not known. Libraries were built with PCR. Sequencing took place on an Illumina HiSeq 2500. TCR libraries were prepared with molecular barcoding, using unique molecular identifiers to normalize TCRbeta repertoire quantification. The public reads were reanalyzed by TCRdb: fastp trimming at Q25, MiXCR alignment, in-frame beta chains only. Every CDR3 protein is listed once, alongside the most common genes and DNA of its rows. The sample has 350,000 to 400,000 distinct CDR3 sequences on record, just over 20% of them singletons. Clones ranked in the top ten supply around 3.9% of the sample. Taken from the germline V gene, the CDR1 and CDR2 loops are SGHTA and FQGNSA. The CDR3 covers 15 residues, taking in both the cysteine and the phenylalanine. Here the CDR3 DNA is all that survives: 45 bases in frame from base 1. Trimmed from V: 6 bases; trimmed from J: 4 bases; junction bases lacking a gene match: 8.

The sequence came from a human donor who donated a stem cell graft to a child with acute myeloid leukemia. The rearranged chain carries TRBV7-2 and TRBJ2-5; 10 middle bases align to TRBD2. Sequences were derived from PBMCs from the stem cell graft donor, sampled from the stem cell graft. The sequenced DNA is TGTGCCAGCAGTTATAGCGGGAGGCAGGGAGAGACCCAGTACTTC. This codes for CASSYSGRQGETQYF.